This T cell receptor (beta chain) came from a study of molecular identifiers for immune sequencing clone quantification. Looked up from germline, CDR1 is MGHRA and CDR2 is YSYEKL. The CDR3 length is 15 residues. The V gene lost 1 base and the J gene lost 2 bases, with 9 bases spanning the gap. TCRdb re-derived calls from the PCR reads in MiXCR, one entry per CDR3 protein. The sample holds approximately 670,000 distinct CDR3 sequences, nearly 20% seen once. This clonotype has only a few counts. The sequenced sample consisted of naive CD8+ T cells from blood, with Jurkat cell RNA spiked in. Subset in this sample: FACS-sorted CD8+CD4-CCR7+CD45RA+ naive T cells. The chain carries TRBV4-1 and TRBJ2-1; a possible D gene is TRBD1 (5 bases). The sequence came from a human donor in good health. Some libraries in this study had Jurkat cell RNA spiked in. As DNA, the CDR3 is TGCGCCAGCAGCCAAGTTCAGGGTACCTACAATGAGCAGTTCTTC. Translated, it gives CASSQVQGTYNEQFF.